Described below is a single T cell receptor (beta chain) sequence and its context. The antigen this receptor binds is unknown. No base qualities exist here, and no much larger clone lies one base off it. The study tested focal radiation therapy combined with CTLA-4 blockade (ipilimumab) in patients with chemo-refractory metastatic non-small-cell lung cancer. This record belongs to a study of radiotherapy plus CTLA-4 blockade in lung cancer listed by TCRdb under 2018. For the study in its entirety: Objective responses occurred in roughly 19% of enrolled patients, and around 29% achieved disease control. Summary of the overall study and its limitations: The strongest predictors of response, as reported, were early dynamic changes in blood T cell clones along with a rise in serum interferon-beta after radiation. After treatment with radiotherapy and ipilimumab, TCR clones that originated in tumors expanded in peripheral blood.

From a lookup of the germline V gene (reference sequence), CDR1 and CDR2 are SEHNR and FQNEAQ. The CDR3 measures 19 amino acids from cysteine to phenylalanine. Only CDR3 DNA is held: 57 bases, read in frame from base 1. V is shortened by 0 bases, J by 3 bases, and the region joining them spans 23 bases. Library construction relied on the immunoSEQ multiplex PCR assay. As stored in TCRdb, this immuneACCESS dataset retains in-frame rearrangements with V and J assigned. A fraction of the clones does not appear; measured against another copy, unresolved V genes explain less than half of the discrepancy, and the remainder lacks a known reason. Recorded for this sample are approximately 65,000 clones; approximately 75% of them occurred a single time. The ten largest clones take up 4% to 5% of the sample.

Sequencing was performed on peripheral blood, taken from a patient treated with radiotherapy plus ipilimumab. This chain is built from TRBV7-9 and TRBJ1-1; D gene: possibly TRBD1, on 5 matching bases. The TCR was taken from a human donor with non-small cell lung cancer who had a complete response to radiotherapy plus ipilimumab. The CDR3 here reads CASSLAQGRYTPWDTEAFF. At the DNA level, the sequence is TGTGCCAGCAGCTTAGCCCAGGGACGGTATACCCCATGGGACACTGAAGCTTTCTTT.